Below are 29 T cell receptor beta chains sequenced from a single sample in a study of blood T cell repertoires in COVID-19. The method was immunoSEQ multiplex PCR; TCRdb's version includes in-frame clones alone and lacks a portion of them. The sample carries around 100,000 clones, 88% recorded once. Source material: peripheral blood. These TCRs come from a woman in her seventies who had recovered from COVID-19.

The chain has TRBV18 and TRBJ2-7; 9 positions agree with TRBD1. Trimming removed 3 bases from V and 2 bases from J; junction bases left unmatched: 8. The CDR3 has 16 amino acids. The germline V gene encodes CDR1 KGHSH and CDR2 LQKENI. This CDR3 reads CASSPPTGTGPYEQYF. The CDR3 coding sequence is TGTGCCAGCTCACCTCCGACCGGGACAGGGCCCTACGAGCAGTACTTC.

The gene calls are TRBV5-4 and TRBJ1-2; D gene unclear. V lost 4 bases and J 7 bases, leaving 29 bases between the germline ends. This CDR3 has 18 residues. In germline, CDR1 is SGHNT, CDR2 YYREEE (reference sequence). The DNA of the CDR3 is TGTGCCAGCAGCCCACCCGGAGGGCAGAGGAATTTGTTTGGTGGCTACACCTTC. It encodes CASSPPGGQRNLFGGYTF. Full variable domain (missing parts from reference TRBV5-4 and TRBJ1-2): ETGVTQSPTHLIKTRGQQVTLRCSSQSGHNTVSWYQQALGQGPQFIFQYYREEENGRGNFPPRFSGLQFPNYSSELNVNALELDDSALYLCASSPPGGQRNLFGGYTFGSGTRLTVV.

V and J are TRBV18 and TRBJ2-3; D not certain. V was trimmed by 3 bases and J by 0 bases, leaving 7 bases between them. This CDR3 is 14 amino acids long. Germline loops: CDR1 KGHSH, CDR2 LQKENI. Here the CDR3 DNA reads TGTGCCAGCTCACCCGTACTCAGCACAGATACGCAGTATTTT. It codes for CASSPVLSTDTQYF. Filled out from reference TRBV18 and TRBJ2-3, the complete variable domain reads NAGVMQNPRHLVRRRGQEARLRCSPMKGHSHVYWYRQLPEEGLKFMVYLQKENIIDESGMPKERFSAEFPKEGPSILRIQQVVRGDSAAYFCASSPVLSTDTQYFGPGTRLTVL.

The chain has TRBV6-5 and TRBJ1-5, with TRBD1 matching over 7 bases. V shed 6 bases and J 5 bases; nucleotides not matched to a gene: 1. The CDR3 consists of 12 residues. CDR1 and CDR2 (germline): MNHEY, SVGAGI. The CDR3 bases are TGTGCCAGCAGGGACAGGTATCAGCCCCAGCATTTT. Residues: CASRDRYQPQHF.

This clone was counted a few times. DNA for the CDR3: TGTGCCAGTAGTATGCCCGGGACAGCGGCGTGGATGGGCGAGCAGTACTTC. This encodes CASSMPGTAAWMGEQYF. V usage is TRBV19 and J usage is TRBJ2-7; TRBD1 agrees at 7 bases. V shed 3 bases, J shed 6 bases, and the junction held 17 bases outside the gene matches. Germline V gene lookup returns CDR1 LNHDA and CDR2 SQIVND (reference sequence). This CDR3 is built from 17 residues.

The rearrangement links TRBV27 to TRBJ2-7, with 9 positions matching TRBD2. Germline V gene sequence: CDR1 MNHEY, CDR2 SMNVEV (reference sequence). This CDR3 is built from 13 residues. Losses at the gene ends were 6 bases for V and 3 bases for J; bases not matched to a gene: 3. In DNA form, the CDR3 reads TGTGCCAGCAGAAGAGCGGGAGGCTACGAGCAGTACTTC. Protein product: CASRRAGGYEQYF.

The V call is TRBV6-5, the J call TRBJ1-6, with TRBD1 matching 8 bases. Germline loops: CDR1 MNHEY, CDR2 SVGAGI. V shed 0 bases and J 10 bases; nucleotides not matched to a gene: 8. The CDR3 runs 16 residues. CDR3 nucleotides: TGTGCCAGCAGTTACTCTCCAACAGGGGGTTGGTCACCCCTCCACTTT. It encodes CASSYSPTGGWSPLHF.

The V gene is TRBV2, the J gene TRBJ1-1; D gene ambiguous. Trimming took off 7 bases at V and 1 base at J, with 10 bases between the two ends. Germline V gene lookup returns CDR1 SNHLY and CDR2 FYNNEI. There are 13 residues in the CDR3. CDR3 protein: CASMYEENTEAFF. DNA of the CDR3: TGTGCCAGCATGTACGAGGAGAACACTGAAGCTTTCTTT.

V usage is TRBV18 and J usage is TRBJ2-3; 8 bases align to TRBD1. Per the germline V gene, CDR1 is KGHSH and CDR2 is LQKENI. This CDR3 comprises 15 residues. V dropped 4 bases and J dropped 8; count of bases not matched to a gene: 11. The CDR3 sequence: CASSRPGQEPGTQYF. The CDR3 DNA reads TGTGCCAGCTCACGACCGGGACAGGAGCCCGGTACGCAGTATTTT.

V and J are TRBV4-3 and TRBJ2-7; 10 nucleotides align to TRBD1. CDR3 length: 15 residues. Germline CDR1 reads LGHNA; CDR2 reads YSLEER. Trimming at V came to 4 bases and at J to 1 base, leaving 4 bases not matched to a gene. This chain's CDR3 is CASSLRTGGSYEQYF. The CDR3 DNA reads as TGCGCCAGCAGCCTCAGGACAGGGGGATCCTACGAGCAGTACTTC.

The CDR3, as DNA: TGCGCCAGCAGCTTTTCCCGGGACTACACAGATACGCAGTATTTT. Its translation: CASSFSRDYTDTQYF. The chain combines TRBV5-1 with TRBJ2-3; TRBD2 agrees at 7 bases. CDR3 length equals 15 residues. After removal of 2 bases from V and 2 bases from J, the junction contained 5 bases not matched to a gene. Germline V gene lookup returns CDR1 SGHRS and CDR2 YFSETQ.

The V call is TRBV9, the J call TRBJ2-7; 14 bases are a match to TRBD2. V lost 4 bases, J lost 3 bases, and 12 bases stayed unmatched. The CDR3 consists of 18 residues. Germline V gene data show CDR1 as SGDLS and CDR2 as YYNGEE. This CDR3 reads CASSPGTSGSGSGYEQYF. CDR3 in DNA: TGTGCCAGCAGCCCGGGGACTAGCGGGAGTGGCTCAGGCTACGAGCAGTACTTC.

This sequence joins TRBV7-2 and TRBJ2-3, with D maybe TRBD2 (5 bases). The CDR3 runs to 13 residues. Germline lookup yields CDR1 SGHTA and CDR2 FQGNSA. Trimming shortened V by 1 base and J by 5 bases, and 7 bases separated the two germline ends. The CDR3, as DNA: TGTGCCAGCAGCTTAGATCGGGGAGATACGCAGTATTTT. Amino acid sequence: CASSLDRGDTQYF.

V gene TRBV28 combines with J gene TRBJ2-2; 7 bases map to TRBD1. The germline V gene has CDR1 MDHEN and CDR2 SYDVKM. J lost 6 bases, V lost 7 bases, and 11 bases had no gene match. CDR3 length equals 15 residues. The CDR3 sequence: CASMRRGSWSGELFF. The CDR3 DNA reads TGTGCCAGCATGCGCAGGGGGTCCTGGTCCGGGGAGCTGTTTTTT.

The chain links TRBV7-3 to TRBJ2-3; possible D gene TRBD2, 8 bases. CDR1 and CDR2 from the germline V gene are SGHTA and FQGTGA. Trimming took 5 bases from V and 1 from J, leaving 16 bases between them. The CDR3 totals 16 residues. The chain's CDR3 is CASSTGAAGGTDTQYF. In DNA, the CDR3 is TGTGCCAGCAGCACAGGGGCAGCGGGGGGCACAGATACGCAGTATTTT.

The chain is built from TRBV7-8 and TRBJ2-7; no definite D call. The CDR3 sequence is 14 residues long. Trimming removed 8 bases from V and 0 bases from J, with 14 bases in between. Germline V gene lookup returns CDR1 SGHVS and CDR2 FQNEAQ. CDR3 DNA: TGTGCCAGCCGACGATTGTGGAGCTCCTACGAGCAGTACTTC. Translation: CASRRLWSSYEQYF.

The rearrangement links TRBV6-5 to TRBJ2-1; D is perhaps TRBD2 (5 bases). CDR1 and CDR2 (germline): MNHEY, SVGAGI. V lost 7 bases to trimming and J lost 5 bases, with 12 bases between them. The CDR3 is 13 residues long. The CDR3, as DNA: TGTGCCAGCAACGGGGTCATGGACAATGAGCAGTTCTTC. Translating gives CASNGVMDNEQFF.

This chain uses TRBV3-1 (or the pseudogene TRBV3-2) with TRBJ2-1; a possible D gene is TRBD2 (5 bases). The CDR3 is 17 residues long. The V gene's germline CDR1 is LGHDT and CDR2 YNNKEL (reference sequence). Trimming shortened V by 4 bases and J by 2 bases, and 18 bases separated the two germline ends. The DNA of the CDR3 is TGTGCCAGCAGCCTACGACATGCTAGTAGCGCCTACAATGAGCAGTTCTTC. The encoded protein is CASSLRHASSAYNEQFF.

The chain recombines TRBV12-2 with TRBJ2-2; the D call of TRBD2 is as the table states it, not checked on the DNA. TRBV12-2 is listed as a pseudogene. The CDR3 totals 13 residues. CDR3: CASRLLFFGELFF. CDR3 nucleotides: TGTGCAAGTCGTCTACTGTTTTTCGGGGAGCTGTTTTTT.

CDR3 nucleotides: TGCGCCAGCAGCCCGGGGTACGTCGGAAACACCATATATTTT. Encoded protein: CASSPGYVGNTIYF. The V call is TRBV5-1, the J call TRBJ1-3; D unresolved. Germline CDR1 reads SGHRS; CDR2 reads YFSETQ. The CDR3 consists of 14 residues. The V end was cut by 4 bases, the J end by 4 bases, with 12 bases between.

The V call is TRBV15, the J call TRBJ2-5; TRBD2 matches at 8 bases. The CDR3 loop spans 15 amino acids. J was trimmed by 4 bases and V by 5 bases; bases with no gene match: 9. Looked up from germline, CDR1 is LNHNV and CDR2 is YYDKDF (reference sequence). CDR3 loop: CATSGVAGLRETQYF. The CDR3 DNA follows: TGTGCCACCAGCGGAGTAGCGGGGTTGCGAGAGACCCAGTACTTC.

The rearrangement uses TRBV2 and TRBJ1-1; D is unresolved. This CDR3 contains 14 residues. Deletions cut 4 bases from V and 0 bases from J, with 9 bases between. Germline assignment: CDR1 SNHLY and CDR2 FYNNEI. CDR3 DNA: TGTGCCAGCAGTGTGGAGAGCATGAACACTGAAGCTTTCTTT. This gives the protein CASSVESMNTEAFF.

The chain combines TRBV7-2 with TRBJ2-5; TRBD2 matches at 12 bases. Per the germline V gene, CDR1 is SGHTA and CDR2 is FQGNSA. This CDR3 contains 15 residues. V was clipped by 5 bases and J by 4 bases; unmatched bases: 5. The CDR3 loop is CASSPGLAGRETQYF. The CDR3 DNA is TGTGCCAGCAGCCCCGGACTAGCGGGGCGAGAGACCCAGTACTTC.

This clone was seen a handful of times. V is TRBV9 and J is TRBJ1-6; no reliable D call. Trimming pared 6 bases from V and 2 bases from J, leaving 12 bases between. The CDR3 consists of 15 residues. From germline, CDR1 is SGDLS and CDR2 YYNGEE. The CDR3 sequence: CASTLDKAYNSPLHF. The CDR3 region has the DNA TGTGCCAGCACCCTCGACAAAGCCTATAATTCACCCCTCCACTTT.

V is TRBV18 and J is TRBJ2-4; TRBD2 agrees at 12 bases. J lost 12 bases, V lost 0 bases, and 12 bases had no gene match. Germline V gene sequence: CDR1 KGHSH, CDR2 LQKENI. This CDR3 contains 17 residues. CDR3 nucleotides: TGTGCCAGCTCACCACCGACTAGCGGGGGCCCGGTTAGGGGTCAGTACTTC. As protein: CASSPPTSGGPVRGQYF.

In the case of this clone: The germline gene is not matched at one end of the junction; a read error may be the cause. In DNA, the CDR3 is TGCGCCAGCAGCCCCGGTCGGGGACAGCCTACTAGGGTGGACTTC. Its protein is CASSPGRGQPTRVDF. The chain is built from TRBV4-1 and TRBJ2-4, with 7 bases matching TRBD1. Germline CDR1 MGHRA, CDR2 YSYEKL. The CDR3 totals 15 residues.

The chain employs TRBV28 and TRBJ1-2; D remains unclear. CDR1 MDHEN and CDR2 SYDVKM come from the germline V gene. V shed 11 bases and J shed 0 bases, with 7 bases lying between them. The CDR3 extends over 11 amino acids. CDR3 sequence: CAGESNYGYTF. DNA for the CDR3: TGTGCCGGGGAGTCTAACTATGGCTACACCTTC.

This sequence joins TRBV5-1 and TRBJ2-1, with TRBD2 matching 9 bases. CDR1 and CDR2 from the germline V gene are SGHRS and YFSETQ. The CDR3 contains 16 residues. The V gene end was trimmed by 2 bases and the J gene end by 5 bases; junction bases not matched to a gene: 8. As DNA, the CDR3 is TGCGCCAGCAGCTTCCTTGCGGGAGGGCCTCACAATGAGCAGTTCTTC. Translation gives CASSFLAGGPHNEQFF. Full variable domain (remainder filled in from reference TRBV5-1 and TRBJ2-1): KAGVTQTPRYLIKTRGQQVTLSCSPISGHRSVSWYQQTPGQGLQFLFEYFSETQRNKGNFPGRFSGRQFSNSRSEMNVSTLELGDSALYLCASSFLAGGPHNEQFFGPGTRLTVL.

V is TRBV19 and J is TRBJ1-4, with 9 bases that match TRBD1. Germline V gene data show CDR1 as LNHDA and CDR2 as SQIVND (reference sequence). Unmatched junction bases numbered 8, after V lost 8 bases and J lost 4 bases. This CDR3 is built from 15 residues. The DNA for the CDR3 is TGTGCCAGTCGTACAGGGGGCGCGGGTAATGAAAAACTGTTTTTT. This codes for CASRTGGAGNEKLFF.